These 4 T cell receptor beta chains came from one sample sequenced in a study of T cell repertoires in cytomegalovirus infection (dated by TCRdb to the late 2010s). The run used an Illumina HiSeq 1500. Clones were called with MiXCR by TCRdb after fastp trimmed the public reads at Q25, and only in-frame beta chains were retained. CDR3 protein duplicates are merged, each entry listing the most common genes and DNA. The sample includes fewer than 550,000 distinct CDR3 sequences, with roughly a third observed a single time. The ten largest clonotypes hold roughly an eighth of the sample. Specimen: PBMCs. All receptors come from a human donor in good health (CMV status not recorded). Some clones in this sample may be carry-over from other donors' samples.

The V and J genes are TRBV28 and TRBJ2-1, with a weak D call TRBD2 (6 bases). The CDR3 runs to 14 residues. Trimming removed 5 bases at V and 13 bases at J, with 21 bases between. Germline V lookup: CDR1 MDHEN, CDR2 SYDVKM. The CDR3 DNA follows: TGTGCCAGCAGTCCCATGGGAGGCGGGAAGAGTCAGTTCTTC. Residues: CASSPMGGGKSQFF.

This chain links TRBV14 with TRBJ1-2; TRBD1 agrees at 8 bases. The trim removed 0 bases at V and 7 bases at J, leaving 7 bases unmatched. The CDR3 covers 15 residues. CDR1 and CDR2 (germline): SGHDN, FVKESK. The CDR3 DNA is TGTGCCAGCAGCCAAGATGCCAGGGGGCGCGGTGGCTACACCTTC. The encoded protein is CASSQDARGRGGYTF.

This clonotype was detected only a few times. This chain connects TRBV7-6 to TRBJ2-5; 10 bases agree with TRBD2. Germline CDR1 is SGHVS and CDR2 is FNYEAQ. CDR3 length: 15 amino acids. V gave up 6 bases and J gave up 5 bases; unmatched junction bases: 9. In nucleotides, the CDR3 is TGTGCCAGCAGTTACCGGACTAGCGGTATCGAGACCCAGTACTTC. Its translation: CASSYRTSGIETQYF.

The rearrangement uses TRBV28 and TRBJ1-5, with D possibly TRBD1 on 5 matching bases. Trimming left V 6 bases short and J 0 bases short, with 18 bases between. The CDR3 extends over 17 amino acids. Per the germline V gene, CDR1 is MDHEN and CDR2 is SYDVKM. The CDR3 sequence is CASSSAGGGYSNQPQHF. DNA of the CDR3: TGTGCCAGCAGCAGTGCTGGGGGAGGTTATAGCAATCAGCCCCAGCATTTT.